These T cell receptor beta chains were read from a single sample in a study of blood T cell repertoires in COVID-19. Only in-frame clones appear in the TCRdb table, and some are missing; sequencing was by immunoSEQ multiplex PCR. The data show roughly 200,000 clones, 86% seen once. Sequenced material: PBMCs or T cells enriched from blood (not recorded which). Every receptor here comes from a woman in her 30s who had recovered from COVID-19. Each CDR3 is given with its conserved first and last residue. The order of the fields is clone size, D gene, V gene, J gene, CDR3 protein, CDR3 DNA. D genes are given only for firm matches. Part of the rows lack a size; the others show once, few, many or a class for expanded clones.

>once|TRBD2|TRBV5-4|TRBJ2-7
CASSLVVAGRIYEQYF
TGTGCCAGCAGCTTGGTAGTAGCGGGACGAATCTACGAGCAGTACTTC
>few|.|TRBV24-1|TRBJ2-3
CATSDSAYGQGSTDTQYF
TGTGCCACCAGTGATTCGGCCTACGGGCAGGGAAGCACAGATACGCAGTATTTT
>.|.|TRBV25-1|TRBJ1-2
CASRDRYYGYTF
TGTGCCAGCAGGGACAGATACTATGGCTACACCTTC
>.|TRBD1|TRBV5-1|TRBJ1-2
CASSLGTGGPYGYTF
TGCGCCAGCAGCTTGGGGACAGGGGGGCCGTATGGCTACACCTTC
>.|TRBD1|TRBV10-1|TRBJ2-1
CASSLTGGHEQFF
TGCGCCAGCAGCCTCACAGGGGGCCATGAGCAGTTCTTC
>few|TRBD2|TRBV27|TRBJ2-1
CASSVSGRPHNEQFF
TGTGCCAGCAGCGTCAGCGGGAGGCCCCACAATGAGCAGTTCTTC
>.|.|TRBV7-9|TRBJ1-4
CASSLALGNSGEKLFF
TGTGCCAGCAGCTTAGCGCTGGGGAACAGCGGTGAAAAACTGTTTTTT
>.|TRBD1|TRBV7-9|TRBJ1-6
CASSYPGRGGVSPLHF
TGTGCCAGCAGCTACCCGGGGAGAGGGGGCGTATCACCCCTCCACTTT
>.|TRBD2|TRBV2|TRBJ2-1
CASREQREGEEQFF
TGTGCCAGCAGGGAACAGCGGGAGGGCGAGGAGCAGTTCTTC
>.|.|TRBV28|TRBJ2-7
CASSLSGTSYEQYF
TGTGCCAGCAGCCTCTCCGGGACATCATACGAGCAGTACTTC
>.|TRBD1|TRBV7-2|TRBJ1-2
CASSLDPGQGAFGYGYTF
TGTGCCAGCAGCTTGGACCCGGGACAGGGGGCGTTTGGCTATGGCTACACCTTC
>.|TRBD2|TRBV28|TRBJ2-5
CASRPTSGETQYF
TGTGCCAGCAGGCCTACTAGCGGGGAGACCCAGTACTTC
>.|.|TRBV10-3|TRBJ1-6
CAISVSDSPQTPLHF
TGTGCCATCAGTGTTTCCGACAGTCCTCAGACACCCCTCCACTTT
>.|.|TRBV11-2|TRBJ2-7
CASSLAGSYEQYF
TGTGCCAGCAGCTTAGCAGGGTCCTACGAGCAGTACTTC
>few|.|TRBV6-5|TRBJ1-1
CASSNSRGTEAFF
TGTGCCAGCAGTAATAGCAGGGGCACTGAAGCTTTCTTT